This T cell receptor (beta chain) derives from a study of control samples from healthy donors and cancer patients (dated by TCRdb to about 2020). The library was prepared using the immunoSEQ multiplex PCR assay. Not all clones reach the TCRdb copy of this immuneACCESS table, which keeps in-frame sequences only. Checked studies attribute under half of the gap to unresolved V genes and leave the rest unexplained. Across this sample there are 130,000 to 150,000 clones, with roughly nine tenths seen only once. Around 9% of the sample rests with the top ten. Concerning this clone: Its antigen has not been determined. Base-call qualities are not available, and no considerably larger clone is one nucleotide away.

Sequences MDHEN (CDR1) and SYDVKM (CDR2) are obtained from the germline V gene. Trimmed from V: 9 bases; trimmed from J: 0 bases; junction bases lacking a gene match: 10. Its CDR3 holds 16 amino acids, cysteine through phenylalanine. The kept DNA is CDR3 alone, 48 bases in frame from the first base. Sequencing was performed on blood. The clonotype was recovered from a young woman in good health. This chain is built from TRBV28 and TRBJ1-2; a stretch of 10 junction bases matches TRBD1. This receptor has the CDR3 CASSETGGFANYGYTF. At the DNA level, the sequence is TGTGCCAGTTCAGAGACAGGGGGCTTCGCTAACTATGGCTACACCTTC.